Reported below is one TCR beta chain. This record comes from a study of PD-1 blockade in classical Hodgkin lymphoma. Sequencing used immunoSEQ multiplex PCR; TCRdb keeps in-frame clones, though not all of them. The repertoire consists of tens of thousands of clones, with 70% to 75% occurring once and the leading ten covering under 25%. Trimming took 0 bases from V and 0 from J, leaving 7 bases between them. CDR3 length: 15 residues. Per germline, CDR1 SGHDT and CDR2 YYEEEE. Time point noted: cycle 4 day 1 (C4D1), after 6 weeks of nivolumab. In every patient, relapse followed autologous stem cell transplantation, while exposure to brentuximab vedotin differed.

This sample comprised peripheral blood mononuclear cells (PBMCs), obtained before the fourth cycle of nivolumab. The sequence came from a human donor with classical Hodgkin lymphoma. The V call is TRBV5-6, the J call TRBJ1-3; D gene unclear. In DNA form, the CDR3 reads TGTGCCAGCAGCTTGGCGGCGGTCTCTGGAAACACCATATATTTT. Amino acid sequence: CASSLAAVSGNTIYF.